What follows are 26 T cell receptor beta chains derived from one specimen sequenced in a study of blood T cells in healthy people across ages. A second about 6 to 12 cycle PCR used barcoded and J-beta primers. MiXCR was run by TCRdb on the 5' RACE reads, yielding one entry per CDR3 protein. The sample holds about a million distinct CDR3 sequences; just over 50% are singletons and the top ten take around 21%. The sequenced sample consisted of blood. These receptors were obtained from a woman aged 60-75 years in good health.

The rearrangement joins TRBV9 to TRBJ2-3; 11 bases agree with TRBD2. The length of the CDR3 is 12 residues. The germline V gene encodes CDR1 SGDLS and CDR2 YYNGEE. The junction had 4 bases not matched to a gene; V was cut back by 2 bases and J by 14 bases. The CDR3 bases are TGTGCCAGCAGCGTTAGCGGGAGGGGCCTGTATTTT. Translating gives CASSVSGRGLYF.

The chain employs TRBV21-1 and TRBJ2-5. TRBV21-1 is labeled a pseudogene. This CDR3 is 15 amino acids long. CDR3 protein: CASSKEISAQETQYF. The CDR3 DNA is TGTGCCAGCAGCAAAGAGATAAGTGCCCAAGAGACCCAGTACTTC.

The CDR3, as DNA: TGCGCCAGCAGCGGGGACCTACGCTATGAGCAGTTCTTC. Amino acid sequence: CASSGDLRYEQFF. The chain employs TRBV5-1 and TRBJ2-1; D may correspond to TRBD1 or TRBD2 (5 bases each). The V end was cut by 4 bases, the J end by 8 bases, with 13 bases between. This CDR3 is built from 13 residues. The germline CDR1 and CDR2 sequences are SGHRS and YFSETQ.

This clonotype was found a few times. The V and J genes are TRBV6-5 and TRBJ1-2, with D possibly matching TRBD1 (5 bases). The ends were cut back, 0 bases at V and 4 bases at J, with 9 bases in the middle. This CDR3 is 14 amino acids long. Germline loops: CDR1 MNHEY, CDR2 SVGAGI. The CDR3 DNA reads TGTGCCAGCAGTTACTCCGAGGGGCTCTATGGCTACACCTTC. Amino acid sequence: CASSYSEGLYGYTF.

The CDR3 here is CASSQDRGQGRTDTQYF. In DNA form, the CDR3 reads TGTGCCAGCAGCCAAGATAGGGGGCAGGGCCGCACAGATACGCAGTATTTT. The chain has TRBV4-2 and TRBJ2-3, with 7 positions matching TRBD1. Germline V gene data show CDR1 as LGHNA and CDR2 as YNFKEQ. CDR3 length equals 17 residues. V was pared by 0 bases and J by 1 base, with 7 bases of the junction left unmatched.

This chain links TRBV6-2 or TRBV6-3 with TRBJ2-6, with no clear D. The V gene lost 4 bases and the J gene lost 3 bases, with 7 bases spanning the gap. The CDR3 sequence is 14 residues long. Germline V lookup: CDR1 MNHEY, CDR2 SVGEGT. In DNA form, the CDR3 reads TGTGCCAGCAGTTTAAGTTATGGGGCCAACGTCCTGACTTTC. Translation gives CASSLSYGANVLTF.

This clonotype was counted only a few times. DNA of the CDR3: TGTGCCAGTTCCCCCGTCGGCGGGAGTGTCGCAGATACGCAGTATTTT. It yields the protein CASSPVGGSVADTQYF. The V gene is TRBV7-9, the J gene TRBJ2-3, with 7 positions matching TRBD2. Germline lookup yields CDR1 SEHNR and CDR2 FQNEAQ (reference sequence). V dropped 9 bases and J dropped 4; count of bases not matched to a gene: 16. The CDR3 totals 16 residues.

This clonotype was observed a handful of times. The chain uses TRBV7-2 and TRBJ2-1; tentatively, D is TRBD2 (5 bases). In germline, CDR1 is SGHTA, CDR2 FQGNSA. V was cut by 1 base and J by 4 bases, with 17 bases left in between. The CDR3 contains 17 residues. The CDR3 loop is CASSLEVFLEGYNEQFF. The CDR3 nucleotides are TGTGCCAGCAGCTTAGAGGTTTTCCTAGAGGGATACAATGAGCAGTTCTTC.

The J gene is TRBJ2-7, the V gene TRBV29-1; D might be TRBD2 (7 bases). The CDR3 totals 12 residues. Trimming shortened V by 4 bases and J by 6 bases, and 13 bases separated the two germline ends. Germline CDR1 is SQVTM and CDR2 is ANQGSEA. CDR3 bases: TGCAGCGTTGGGGGGGGGCGGTCCGAGCAGTACTTC. Residues: CSVGGGRSEQYF.

This chain uses TRBV4-2 with TRBJ2-7; 8 bases agree with TRBD2. V lost 4 bases and J lost 0; bases outside the gene matches: 5. The germline CDR1 and CDR2 sequences are LGHNA and YNFKEQ. CDR3 length: 15 amino acids. CDR3 amino acids: CASSPTSASSYEQYF. The CDR3 coding sequence is TGTGCCAGCAGCCCGACTAGCGCTAGCTCCTACGAGCAGTACTTC.

This clonotype showed up just a few times. V gene TRBV6-5 combines with J gene TRBJ2-7; tentatively, D is TRBD1 or TRBD2 (5 bases each). CDR3 length: 16 amino acids. The germline gives CDR1 MNHEY, CDR2 SVGAGI. V was cut by 6 bases and J by 0 bases, with 18 bases left in between. This CDR3 reads CASSPTGAGSSYEQYF. The CDR3 region has the DNA TGTGCCAGCAGCCCAACCGGGGCAGGGAGCTCCTACGAGCAGTACTTC.

The chain combines TRBV20-1 with TRBJ2-1, with a possible D match to TRBD2 (8 bases). Trimming removed 0 bases from V and 9 bases from J, with 30 bases in between. This CDR3 comprises 19 residues. From germline, CDR1 is DFQATT and CDR2 SNEGSKA (reference sequence). As DNA, the CDR3 is TGCAGTGCTAGAGAGCACCGGGACAGAATAGCGGGAATGGATGGTGAGCAGTTCTTC. Translation: CSAREHRDRIAGMDGEQFF.

The chain joins TRBV7-2 to TRBJ2-1; D might be TRBD2 (6 bases). The J call may be in error: the DNA end matches TRBJ2-7 better. This CDR3 contains 15 residues. Germline V gives CDR1 SGHTA, CDR2 FQGNSA. This CDR3 is CATKLDSGSYNEQYF. CDR3 DNA sequence: TGTGCCACAAAGTTAGATAGCGGTTCCTACAATGAGCAGTACTTC.

With regard to this clonotype: A read error may produce the germline difference seen at one junction end. The CDR3 DNA follows: TGCAGTGCTAGGAGTAGGGGCGATAGGGGAGAGGCCCAGTACTTC. Translating gives CSARSRGDRGEAQYF. V gene TRBV20-1 combines with J gene TRBJ2-5; D tentatively fits TRBD1 or TRBD2 (5 bases each). The CDR3 loop spans 15 amino acids. Looked up from germline, CDR1 is DFQATT and CDR2 is SNEGSKA (reference sequence).

The chain uses TRBV14 and TRBJ2-1; possibly TRBD2 for D (5 bases). The germline V gene encodes CDR1 SGHDN and CDR2 FVKESK. V was clipped by 3 bases and J by 0 bases, with 12 bases between them. CDR3 length: 16 residues. In DNA, the CDR3 is TGTGCCAGCAGCCAGTTTTTAGCGAACTCCTACAATGAGCAGTTCTTC. Translation gives CASSQFLANSYNEQFF.

The chain carries TRBV10-3 and TRBJ2-7; possibly TRBD2 for D (5 bases). Germline CDR1 ENHRY, CDR2 SYGVKD. The CDR3 has 14 amino acids. V was trimmed by 7 bases and J by 0 bases, leaving 13 bases between them. CDR3 bases: TGTGCCATCAACGGTGGACTCAGCTCCTACGAGCAGTACTTC. Translating it yields CAINGGLSSYEQYF.

The rearrangement uses TRBV10-3 and TRBJ2-3; 7 bases agree with TRBD1. The CDR3 spans 15 residues. CDR1 and CDR2 (germline): ENHRY, SYGVKD. V trimming: 6 bases; J trimming: 5 bases; junction bases outside the gene matches: 11. The chain's CDR3 is CAIRGDRGGIDTQYF. CDR3 bases: TGTGCCATCAGAGGGGACAGAGGAGGTATAGATACGCAGTATTTT.

There are a few counts of this clonotype. This chain connects TRBV29-1 to TRBJ2-1, with 9 bases matching TRBD2. This CDR3 spans 20 amino acids. V dropped 2 bases and J dropped 11; count of bases not matched to a gene: 28. Germline loops: CDR1 SQVTM, CDR2 ANQGSEA. The CDR3: CSVELSITFLAGPSTKKQFF. The CDR3 DNA is TGCAGCGTTGAATTGTCCATTACTTTTCTAGCGGGACCTTCCACCAAGAAGCAGTTCTTC.

The chain joins TRBV20-1 to TRBJ1-5; 9 bases are a match to TRBD1. CDR1 is DFQATT, CDR2 SNEGSKA, per germline (reference sequence). Trimming took 1 base from V and 1 from J; bases not matched to a gene: 8. The CDR3 is 17 amino acids. The CDR3 protein is CSARGGGQGVSNQPQHF. Written as DNA, the CDR3 is TGCAGTGCTAGAGGAGGGGGACAGGGAGTGAGCAATCAGCCCCAGCATTTT.

The chain recombines TRBV12-3 or TRBV12-4 with TRBJ2-1; D uncertain. Trimming stripped 2 bases from V and 12 bases from J, with 8 bases between. The CDR3 loop spans 11 amino acids. The CDR3 spells CASSLMHGQFF. DNA for the CDR3: TGTGCCAGCAGTTTAATGCATGGGCAGTTCTTC.

The chain couples TRBV20-1 to TRBJ2-7, with D perhaps given as TRBD1 or TRBD2 (7 bases each). The CDR3 runs to 15 residues. CDR1 and CDR2 from the germline V gene are DFQATT and SNEGSKA (reference sequence). V was cut by 6 bases and J by 2 bases, with 20 bases left in between. The CDR3 here is CSAPRGQGGTYEQYF. DNA for the CDR3: TGCAGTGCCCCTCGAGGCCAGGGGGGGACCTACGAGCAGTACTTC.

The table lists this clonotype with a count of one. The chain carries TRBV7-2 and TRBJ2-4; D not resolved. The DNA end is a closer match to TRBJ2-7, so the J assignment may be wrong. The V gene's germline CDR1 is SGHTA and CDR2 FQGNSA. The CDR3 covers 12 residues. In nucleotides, the CDR3 is TGTGCCAGCAGCTTAATGAGGTACGAGCAGTACTTC. Its protein is CASSLMRYEQYF.

Here the CDR3 DNA reads TGTGCCAGCAGCTTAGCTAGGGACAGGTTCTCCTACGAGCAGTACTTC. The encoded protein is CASSLARDRFSYEQYF. The chain links TRBV7-9 to TRBJ2-7; TRBD1 matches 8 bases. There are 16 residues in the CDR3. CDR1 and CDR2 (germline): SEHNR, FQNEAQ (reference sequence). Trimming cost V 0 bases and J 0 bases; bases outside gene matches: 4.

As to this clonotype: Sequence at one end of the junction differs from germline and may be a read error. The chain uses TRBV10-3 and TRBJ2-4, with D hard to call. The closer fit of TRBJ2-7 to the DNA end suggests the J call may be wrong. Germline V lookup: CDR1 ENHRY, CDR2 SYGVKD. The CDR3 spans 15 residues. The CDR3 spells CAVSDTSVSTYEQYF. CDR3 DNA: TGTGCCGTCAGTGATACCTCAGTTTCGACCTACGAGCAGTACTTC.

The chain uses TRBV7-9 and TRBJ2-3; D is perhaps TRBD1 (5 bases). In germline, CDR1 is SEHNR, CDR2 FQNEAQ (reference sequence). Trimming cost V 1 base and J 6 bases, with 14 bases left between them. The CDR3 runs to 15 residues. In DNA, the CDR3 is TGTGCCAGCAGCTTAGGTCAAGCCCCAGGGGATACGCAGTATTTT. Encoded protein: CASSLGQAPGDTQYF.

The gene calls are TRBV12-3 or TRBV12-4 and TRBJ2-3, with D maybe TRBD2 (6 bases). The V and J ends lost 6 bases and 5 bases respectively, with 15 bases between them. This CDR3 is built from 14 residues. The CDR3 reads CASRSPGVVDTQYF. The CDR3 nucleotides are TGTGCCAGCAGATCCCCGGGGGTGGTAGATACGCAGTATTTT.